A selection of T cell receptor beta chains follows, all from one sample in a study of CD8 T cells in ankylosing spondylitis. MiXCR was run by TCRdb on the 5' RACE reads, yielding one entry per CDR3 protein. The sample shows fewer than 400,000 distinct CDR3 sequences, 8% of them seen only once. Source material: blood, either unsorted or a sorted T cell fraction (not recorded which). These receptor sequences come from a male donor with ankylosing spondylitis. CDR3s include the opening cysteine and the closing phenylalanine or tryptophan. The order of the fields is D gene, CDR3 length, clone size, V gene, J gene, CDR3 protein, CDR3 DNA. The D gene is left open where the match is weak. Expanded clones get a size class; other rows say once, few or many, or leave the size out.

.	14	few	TRBV3-1	TRBJ1-1	CASSQPGQPNEAFF	TGTGCCAGCAGCCAACCGGGACAACCTAATGAAGCTTTCTTT
.	12	.	TRBV2	TRBJ2-1	CASSETSNEQFF	TGTGCCAGCAGTGAGACTAGTAATGAGCAGTTCTTC
.	13	.	TRBV6-1	TRBJ1-2	CASSAQGFDGYTF	TGTGCCAGCAGTGCCCAGGGGTTCGATGGCTACACCTTC
.	15	few	TRBV3-1	TRBJ2-1	CASSQGPEPYNEQFF	TGTGCCAGCAGCCAAGGTCCCGAGCCTTACAATGAGCAGTTCTTC
.	16	few	TRBV5-1	TRBJ1-1	CASSPLGGALNTEAFF	TGCGCCAGCAGCCCCTTGGGAGGGGCCTTGAACACTGAAGCTTTCTTT
.	13	many	TRBV6-6	TRBJ2-5	CASSYSNRKTQYF	TGTGCCAGCAGTTACTCGAACAGAAAGACCCAGTACTTC
TRBD1	13	.	TRBV25-1	TRBJ2-1	CATEQGAIDEQFF	TGTGCCACAGAACAGGGGGCGATCGATGAGCAGTTCTTC
TRBD2	18	few	TRBV4-3	TRBJ2-2	CASSQDVPLAGASGELFF	TGCGCCAGCAGCCAAGACGTCCCACTAGCGGGAGCGTCCGGGGAGCTGTTTTTT
TRBD2	17	many	TRBV12-5	TRBJ2-1	CASGLRRLAGAHNEQFF	TGTGCTAGTGGTTTGCGGAGACTAGCGGGAGCCCACAATGAGCAGTTCTTC
TRBD1	14	.	TRBV5-1	TRBJ2-7	CASTSGTGTTEQYF	TGCGCCAGCACCTCCGGGACAGGGACGACGGAGCAGTACTTC
TRBD2	15	.	TRBV4-3	TRBJ2-1	CASSQGSGTFNEQFF	TGCGCCAGCAGCCAAGGGAGCGGGACCTTCAATGAGCAGTTCTTC
TRBD1	12	.	TRBV19	TRBJ2-7	CATRDRAYEQYF	TGTGCCACCCGGGACAGGGCCTACGAGCAGTACTTC
TRBD1	13	few	TRBV7-9	TRBJ2-5	CASGQGPGETQYF	TGTGCCAGCGGACAGGGACCGGGAGAGACCCAGTACTTC
TRBD2	15	.	TRBV11-2	TRBJ2-7	CASSTLAGSSHEQYF	TGTGCCAGCAGCACCCTAGCGGGATCATCCCACGAGCAGTACTTC
.	15	few	TRBV7-2	TRBJ2-5	CASSPDYGVQETQYF	TGTGCCAGCAGTCCAGACTATGGGGTTCAAGAGACCCAGTACTTC
TRBD2	20	many	TRBV20-1	TRBJ2-2	CSARDFKGLAGLEYTGELFF	TGCAGTGCTAGAGATTTTAAGGGACTAGCGGGGTTGGAATACACCGGGGAGCTGTTTTTT
.	13	many	TRBV11-1	TRBJ1-6	CASSQELNSPLHF	TGTGCCAGCAGCCAAGAACTAAATTCACCCCTCCACTTT
.	15	.	TRBV5-6	TRBJ2-3	CASSFGSGSTDTQYF	TGTGCCAGCAGCTTTGGTTCGGGGAGCACAGATACGCAGTATTTT
TRBD1	12	many	TRBV29-1	TRBJ2-7	CSGRQGFNEQYF	TGCAGCGGGCGACAGGGTTTCAACGAGCAGTACTTC
TRBD2	17	many	TRBV10-2	TRBJ2-1	CASSESRLAGGYNEQFF	TGCGCCAGCAGTGAGTCGAGGTTAGCGGGAGGCTACAATGAGCAGTTCTTC
TRBD1	17	few	TRBV11-2	TRBJ2-7	CASSLDFGLGQDYEQYF	TGTGCCAGCAGCTTAGATTTTGGTCTTGGACAGGACTACGAGCAGTACTTC
TRBD2	16	few	TRBV6-5	TRBJ2-1	CASSYSGTREPNEQFF	TGTGCCAGCAGTTACTCAGGGACTAGGGAGCCAAATGAGCAGTTCTTC
.	13	many	TRBV9	TRBJ2-1	CASSVTVYNEQFF	TGTGCCAGCAGCGTTACTGTGTACAATGAGCAGTTCTTC
.	15	many	TRBV7-8	TRBJ1-1	CASSLFTELNTEAFF	TGTGCCAGCAGCTTGTTTACAGAGTTGAACACTGAAGCTTTCTTT
.	14	few	TRBV6-5	TRBJ1-1	CASSYYGGSTEAFF	TGTGCCAGCAGTTACTACGGGGGGTCCACTGAAGCTTTCTTT